The rows below give T cell receptor beta chains drawn from one sample of a study of regulatory T cells in long-lasting Graves disease. TCRdb recomputed calls from the multiplex PCR reads with MiXCR, one row per CDR3 protein. The sample lists 250,000 to 400,000 distinct CDR3 sequences, about a sixth occurring once. Sample: peripheral blood mononuclear cells (PBMCs), taken at new diagnosis, from a patient treated with antithyroid drugs. The receptors stem from a female donor with Graves disease. Both conserved end residues are part of each CDR3. A D gene is named only where the DNA matches it firmly. The size entry is marked missing in some rows and otherwise reads once, few, many or a size class.

TRBJ2-2	many	-	TRBV30	TGTGCCTGGAGGCGGGTCGCGAACACCGGGGAGCTGTTTTTT	CAWRRVANTGELFF
TRBJ2-2	many	TRBD1	TRBV11-2	TGTGCCAGCAGCTCCCGGACAGGGGACACCGGGGAGCTGTTTTTT	CASSSRTGDTGELFF
TRBJ2-7	many	-	TRBV27	TGTGCCAGCAGTTCGCGGGTACACTCCTACTACTCCTACGAGCAGTACTTC	CASSSRVHSYYSYEQYF
TRBJ2-7	few	-	TRBV28	TGTGCCAGCAGTCCTAGCGGTCGGGGGGCAAGCTCCTACGAGCAGTACTTC	CASSPSGRGASSYEQYF
TRBJ2-2	few	TRBD2	TRBV6-1	TGTGCCAGCAGTGAATTGGCGGGAGTCACCGGGGAGCTGTTTTTT	CASSELAGVTGELFF
TRBJ2-2	many	-	TRBV2	TGTGCCAGCAGTGTACGGGAGAACACCGGGGAGCTGTTTTTT	CASSVRENTGELFF
TRBJ1-5	many	TRBD1	TRBV6-1	TGTGCCAGCAGTATACAGGGGGCGCCAGGCAATCAGCCCCAGCATTTT	CASSIQGAPGNQPQHF
TRBJ1-2	many	TRBD1	TRBV5-1	TGCGCCAGCAGCTTGGGACAGGGGAGTCCCTATGGCTACACCTTC	CASSLGQGSPYGYTF
TRBJ2-3	-	-	TRBV13	TGTGCCAGCACCCTAGGACACAGGCGCGGAAGCACAGATACGCAGTATTTT	CASTLGHRRGSTDTQYF
TRBJ1-4	many	-	TRBV24-1	TGTGCCACCCCGGGGGGGGCTAATGAAAAACTGTTTTTT	CATPGGANEKLFF